This T cell receptor beta chain was sequenced for a study of T cell repertoires in cytomegalovirus infection. Overall study context: CMV infection together with matching HLA type was indicated by public TCR beta signatures. Study results and limitations: There were HLA-C-restricted CMV-specific TCR beta clonotypes dominating the ex vivo response.

A word on this clonotype: What it binds is not known.

V was clipped by 6 bases and J by 7 bases; unmatched bases: 10. Germline V CDR1 and CDR2: DFQATT, SNEGSKA (reference sequence). The CDR3 sequence is 15 residues long. A single record per CDR3 protein comes from TCRdb applying MiXCR to the reads. The sample records hundreds of thousands of distinct CDR3 sequences, 25% to 35% being singletons. This sequence joins TRBV20-1 and TRBJ2-1; 12 nucleotides line up with TRBD2. The TCR was taken from a human donor in good health (CMV status not recorded). Some clones in this sample may be carry-over from other donors' samples. The material sequenced was cultured PBMCs, taken from culture after CMV antigen stimulation. CDR3 DNA sequence: TGCAGTGCCCCCTCTAGCGGGGGGGCTGATAATGAGCAGTTCTTC. Encoded protein: CSAPSSGGADNEQFF.